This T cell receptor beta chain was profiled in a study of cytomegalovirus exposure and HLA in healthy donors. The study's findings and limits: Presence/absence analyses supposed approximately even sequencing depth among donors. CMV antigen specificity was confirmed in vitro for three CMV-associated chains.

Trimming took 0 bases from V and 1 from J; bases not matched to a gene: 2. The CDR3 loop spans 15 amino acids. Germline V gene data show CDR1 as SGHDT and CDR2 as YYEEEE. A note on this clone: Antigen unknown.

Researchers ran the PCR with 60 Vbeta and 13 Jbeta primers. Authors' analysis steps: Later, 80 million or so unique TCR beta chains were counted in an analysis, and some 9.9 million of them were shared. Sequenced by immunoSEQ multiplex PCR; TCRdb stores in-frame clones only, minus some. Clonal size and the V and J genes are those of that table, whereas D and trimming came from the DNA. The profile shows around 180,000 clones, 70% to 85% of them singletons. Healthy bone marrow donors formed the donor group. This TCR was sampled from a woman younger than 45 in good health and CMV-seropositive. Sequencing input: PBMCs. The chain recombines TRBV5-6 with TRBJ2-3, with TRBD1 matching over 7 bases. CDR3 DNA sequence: TGTGCCAGCAGCTTGGGAGGGGGCGGCACAGATACGCAGTATTTT. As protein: CASSLGGGGTDTQYF.